The text below deals with one T cell receptor (beta chain). The record originates from a study of cytomegalovirus exposure and HLA in healthy donors. The PCR was carried out with 60 Vbeta primers and 13 Jbeta primers. Profiling relied on immunoSEQ multiplex PCR, and the TCRdb table lists in-frame clones only, not all of them. The data contain 130,000 to 150,000 clones, over 60% of them singletons. The CDR3 covers 13 residues. Germline V lookup: CDR1 PRHDT, CDR2 FYEKMQ (reference sequence). Trimming stripped 2 bases from V and 6 bases from J, with 8 bases between. Sequencing was performed on PBMCs. The rearrangement joins TRBV13 to TRBJ2-1; D is perhaps TRBD2 (5 bases). The sequence derives from a male donor in good health and CMV-seropositive. CDR3 in DNA: TGTGCCAGCAGCTTAAATCTAGCCAATGAGCAGTTCTTC. Translation gives CASSLNLANEQFF.